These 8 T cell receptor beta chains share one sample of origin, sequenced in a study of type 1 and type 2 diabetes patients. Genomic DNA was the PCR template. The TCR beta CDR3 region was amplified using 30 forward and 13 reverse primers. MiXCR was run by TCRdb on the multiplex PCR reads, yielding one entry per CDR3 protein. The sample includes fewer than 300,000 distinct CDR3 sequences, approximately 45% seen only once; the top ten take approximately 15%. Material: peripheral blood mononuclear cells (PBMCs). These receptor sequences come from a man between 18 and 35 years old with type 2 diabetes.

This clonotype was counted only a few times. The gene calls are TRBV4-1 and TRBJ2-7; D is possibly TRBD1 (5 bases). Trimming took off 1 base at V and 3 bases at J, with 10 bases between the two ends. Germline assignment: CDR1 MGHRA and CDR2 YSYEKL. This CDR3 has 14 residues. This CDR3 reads CASSQVGQLYEQYF. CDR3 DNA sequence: TGCGCCAGCAGCCAAGTGGGGCAGCTCTACGAGCAGTACTTC.

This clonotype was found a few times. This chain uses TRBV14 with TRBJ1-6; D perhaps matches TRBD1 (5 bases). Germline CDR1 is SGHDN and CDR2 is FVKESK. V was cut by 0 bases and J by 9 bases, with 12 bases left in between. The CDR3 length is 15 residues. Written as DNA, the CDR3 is TGTGCCAGCAGCCAAGAATCGGGGGGGGGTTCACCCCTCCACTTT. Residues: CASSQESGGGSPLHF.

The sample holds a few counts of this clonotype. Here the CDR3 DNA reads TGTGCCACCAGCAGAGATCGCGACAGAGCTAACTATGGCTACACCTTC. Its translation: CATSRDRDRANYGYTF. V gene TRBV15 combines with J gene TRBJ1-2; tentatively, D is TRBD1 (5 bases). The CDR3 spans 16 residues. Trimming took 0 bases from V and 0 from J, leaving 11 bases between them. Germline values: CDR1 LNHNV, CDR2 YYDKDF (reference sequence).

The CDR3 region has the DNA TGTGCCAGCAGCTTAGTTGAGGGGAGGTCTTTCTTT. It specifies CASSLVEGRSFF. This chain links TRBV7-9 with TRBJ1-1, with D perhaps matching TRBD1 (5 bases). Germline V gives CDR1 SEHNR, CDR2 FQNEAQ (reference sequence). CDR3 length equals 12 residues. Trimming removed 1 base from V and 12 bases from J, with 12 bases in between.

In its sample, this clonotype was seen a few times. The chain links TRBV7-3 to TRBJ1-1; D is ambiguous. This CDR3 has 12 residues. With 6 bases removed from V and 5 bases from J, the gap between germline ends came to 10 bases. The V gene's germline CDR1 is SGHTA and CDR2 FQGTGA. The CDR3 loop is CASRSKGTEAFF. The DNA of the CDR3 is TGTGCCAGCAGATCTAAGGGAACTGAAGCTTTCTTT.

CDR3 nucleotide sequence: TGTGCCAGCAGTTTCGGAGCAGGGTGGATAACTGAAGCTTTCTTT. Translation: CASSFGAGWITEAFF. The chain carries TRBV12-3 or TRBV12-4 and TRBJ1-1; a weak D match, TRBD1 (5 bases). The length of the CDR3 is 15 residues. With 3 bases removed from V and 5 bases from J, the gap between germline ends came to 16 bases.

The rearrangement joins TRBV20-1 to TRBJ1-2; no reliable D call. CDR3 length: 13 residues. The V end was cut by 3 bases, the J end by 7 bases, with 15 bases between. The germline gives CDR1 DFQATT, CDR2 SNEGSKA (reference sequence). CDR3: CSARVHPTLGYTF. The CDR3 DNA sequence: TGCAGTGCTAGGGTCCACCCGACACTTGGCTACACCTTC.

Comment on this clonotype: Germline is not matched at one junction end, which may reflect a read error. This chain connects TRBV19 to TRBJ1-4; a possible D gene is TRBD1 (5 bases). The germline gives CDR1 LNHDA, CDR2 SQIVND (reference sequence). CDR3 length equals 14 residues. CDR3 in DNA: TGTGCCAGTAGTCTAGAGGGACTCAGTGAAAAACTGTTTTTT. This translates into CASSLEGLSEKLFF.